The source of this T cell receptor beta chain is a study of response to subunit inactivated influenza vaccine. V was cut by 4 bases and J by 5 bases, with 12 bases left in between. This CDR3 region has 13 residues. MiXCR was run by TCRdb on the RT-PCR reads, yielding one entry per CDR3 protein. The table has about 570,000 distinct CDR3 sequences, roughly 12% seen once. This clonotype turned up a few times. In addition, the sample was reused for a study of T cells expressing NK-cell markers. Per that paper: cDNA encoding TCR beta was synthesized via 5'RACE template switching incorporating UMIs. Sequenced donors, eight in total, included seven who were HCMV-seropositive and one who was seronegative. A range of about 1.0-8% of CD8+ T cells consisted of dominant NKG2C+ clonotypes in roughly 6 donors. Also leading the CD3+CD56-NKG2C+ fraction in several donors were these clonotypes.

The rearrangement joins TRBV12-3 or TRBV12-4 to TRBJ2-7, with unresolved D. Sequencing was performed on PBMCs from blood, taken on the day of vaccination. This receptor was identified in a man aged 50 or older who received an inactivated influenza vaccine. The CDR3 region is CASSSSHKDEQYF. CDR3 bases: TGTGCCAGCAGTTCCTCACATAAGGACGAGCAGTACTTC.